A single sample is the source of the 19 T cell receptor beta chains below, sequenced in a study of T cells after posttransplantation cyclophosphamide. Busulfan-fludarabine conditioning, marrow transplant, and cyclophosphamide on days +3 and +4 were administered. Produced via immunoSEQ multiplex PCR; TCRdb's table is partial and in-frame only. The table includes roughly 20,000 clones, 87% detected once. The input for sequencing was PBMCs, taken after allogeneic stem cell transplant with posttransplant cyclophosphamide. The receptor source for this set is a female patient aged 40 to 50 who received an allogeneic stem cell transplant from a related donor, was CMV-positive, and had no GVHD. The graft donor may have given rise to some T cells.

The chain has TRBV18 and TRBJ1-5; weak D call: TRBD1 (5 bases). Germline values: CDR1 KGHSH, CDR2 LQKENI. The germline V and J ends were trimmed by 9 bases and 2 bases, with 14 bases remaining between them. The CDR3 consists of 14 residues. In DNA, the CDR3 is TGTGCCAGTATGCAACAGGAAGGCAATCAGCCCCAGCATTTT. This encodes CASMQQEGNQPQHF.

The chain combines TRBV28 with TRBJ2-1; no clear D. The CDR3 is made up of 12 amino acids. Germline lookup yields CDR1 MDHEN and CDR2 SYDVKM. The ends were cut back, 2 bases at V and 10 bases at J, with 9 bases in the middle. As DNA, the CDR3 is TGTGCCAGCAGTTTAGGCCAGTTCGAGCAGTTCTTC. This encodes CASSLGQFEQFF.

CDR3 DNA: TGCAGCGTTGCGGGGTGGACTTACGAGGAGCAGTACTTC. This encodes CSVAGWTYEEQYF. The chain uses TRBV29-1 and TRBJ2-7; D may be TRBD2 (5 bases). The CDR3 has 13 residues. CDR1 is SQVTM and CDR2 is ANQGSEA in the germline V gene. Deletions cut 4 bases from V and 7 bases from J, with 17 bases between.

This chain joins TRBV7-9 and TRBJ1-5, with TRBD1 identical over 9 bases. Losses at the gene ends were 4 bases for V and 9 bases for J; bases not matched to a gene: 13. CDR3 size: 16 residues. Germline V gene sequence: CDR1 SEHNR, CDR2 FQNEAQ (reference sequence). Here the CDR3 DNA reads TGTGCCAGCAGCTCTTTGGACAGGGGCCGCTTGGGGCCCCAGCATTTT. This gives the protein CASSSLDRGRLGPQHF.

The rearrangement links TRBV29-1 to TRBJ2-1, with 7 bases that match TRBD2. Germline values: CDR1 SQVTM, CDR2 ANQGSEA. With 7 bases clipped from V and 5 bases from J, the junction kept 5 bases outside the gene matches. The CDR3 contains 12 residues. Here the CDR3 DNA reads TGCAGCGAGACTAGCTCGAACAATGAGCAGTTCTTC. Residues: CSETSSNNEQFF.

J is TRBJ2-7 and V is TRBV19, with 7 bases aligning to TRBD1. The junction had 12 bases not matched to a gene; V was cut back by 5 bases and J by 5 bases. CDR1 and CDR2 (germline): LNHDA, SQIVND (reference sequence). The CDR3 sequence is 15 residues long. The CDR3 here is CASSLTGAAWDEQYF. CDR3 bases: TGTGCCAGTAGTCTTACAGGGGCCGCCTGGGACGAGCAGTACTTC.

The chain recombines TRBV11-2 with TRBJ2-1, with 10 bases that match TRBD2. This CDR3 is built from 16 residues. Germline lookup yields CDR1 SGHAT and CDR2 FQNNGV. V was clipped by 4 bases and J by 4 bases; unmatched bases: 7. This chain's CDR3 is CASSSASGRAYNEQFF. In DNA form, the CDR3 reads TGTGCCAGCAGCTCAGCTAGCGGGAGAGCTTACAATGAGCAGTTCTTC.

V gene TRBV19 combines with J gene TRBJ2-7, with D possibly TRBD1 on 5 matching bases. The V end lost 4 bases, the J end lost 3 bases, and 13 bases lay between the germline ends. The CDR3 loop spans 14 amino acids. Per the germline V gene, CDR1 is LNHDA and CDR2 is SQIVND (reference sequence). CDR3: CASSSGQGLYEQYF. The CDR3 region has the DNA TGTGCCAGTAGTAGTGGGCAGGGCCTCTACGAGCAGTACTTC. Full variable domain (outside the CDR3, taken from reference TRBV19 and TRBJ2-7): DGGITQSPKYLFRKEGQNVTLSCEQNLNHDAMYWYRQDPGQGLRLIYYSQIVNDFQKGDIAEGYSVSREKKESFPLTVTSAQKNPTAFYLCASSSGQGLYEQYFGPGTRLTVT.

The V gene is TRBV7-9, the J gene TRBJ2-7; 9 bases map to TRBD2. The germline V gene has CDR1 SEHNR and CDR2 FQNEAQ (reference sequence). The V and J ends lost 8 bases and 3 bases, in that order; junction bases with no gene match: 14. The CDR3 contains 16 residues. The CDR3 DNA reads as TGTGCCAGCCTGCTCGCTAGCGGGGTACAGATCTACGAGCAGTACTTC. Its translation: CASLLASGVQIYEQYF.

The rearrangement uses TRBV28 and TRBJ2-1, with D hard to call. Trimming removed 7 bases at V and 0 bases at J, with 7 bases between. Germline V gives CDR1 MDHEN, CDR2 SYDVKM. This CDR3 has 13 residues. In DNA, the CDR3 is TGTGCCAGCATAACGAGCTCCTACAATGAGCAGTTCTTC. This sequence encodes CASITSSYNEQFF.

V and J are TRBV9 and TRBJ2-3; 7 bases agree with TRBD2. Trimming cost V 1 base and J 7 bases; bases outside gene matches: 21. The CDR3 consists of 19 residues. CDR1 is SGDLS, CDR2 YYNGEE, per germline. The CDR3 region is CASSVKRERCKTSMYTQYF. The CDR3 nucleotides are TGTGCCAGCAGCGTAAAGCGGGAACGTTGTAAAACCTCGATGTATACGCAGTATTTT.

In the case of this clone: The junction does not match germline at one end; this may be a read error. V gene TRBV30 combines with J gene TRBJ2-1, with 9 bases that match TRBD1. Germline assignment: CDR1 GTSNPN and CDR2 SVGIG (reference sequence). CDR3 length: 15 amino acids. The CDR3 DNA reads TGTGCCCGGAGTGTGATAGGACAGGGGACGTATGAGCAGTTCTTC. It specifies CARSVIGQGTYEQFF.

The chain carries TRBV28 and TRBJ2-2; 7 bases are a match to TRBD2. The CDR3 loop spans 16 amino acids. Germline CDR1 MDHEN, CDR2 SYDVKM. J lost 1 base, V lost 6 bases, and 8 bases had no gene match. CDR3 in amino acids: CASSAFWGGNTGELFF. The CDR3 DNA follows: TGTGCCAGCAGCGCCTTTTGGGGGGGGAACACCGGGGAGCTGTTTTTT.

The chain is built from TRBV13 and TRBJ1-5; 9 nucleotides match TRBD1. Germline-derived CDR1 and CDR2 are PRHDT and FYEKMQ (reference sequence). The trim removed 5 bases at V and 2 bases at J, leaving 10 bases unmatched. This CDR3 comprises 17 residues. The CDR3 DNA is TGTGCCAGCAGCAAAAGGGACAGGGAGGCGGGCAATCAGCCCCAGCATTTT. Protein product: CASSKRDREAGNQPQHF.

The rearrangement links TRBV18 to TRBJ1-1, with 9 bases that match TRBD1. Per the germline V gene, CDR1 is KGHSH and CDR2 is LQKENI. V was clipped by 1 base and J by 1 base; unmatched bases: 7. The length of the CDR3 is 17 residues. The CDR3 DNA sequence: TGTGCCAGCTCACCACGCATGGGGACAGGGCCGAACACTGAAGCTTTCTTT. It yields the protein CASSPRMGTGPNTEAFF.

This chain uses TRBV4-1 with TRBJ2-7; 10 bases are shared with TRBD2. Germline CDR1 and CDR2: MGHRA and YSYEKL. CDR3 length: 18 amino acids. V was pared by 0 bases and J by 2 bases, with 10 bases of the junction left unmatched. The CDR3 DNA reads as TGCGCCAGCAGCCAAGATTCCAGCGGGAGGGCTTCCACCTACGAGCAGTACTTC. It yields the protein CASSQDSSGRASTYEQYF.

This chain links TRBV4-1 with TRBJ2-7, with a tentative D call TRBD1 (6 bases). Germline values: CDR1 MGHRA, CDR2 YSYEKL. The CDR3 loop spans 16 amino acids. V was shortened by 0 bases and J by 2 bases, with 14 bases between the two germline ends. CDR3 sequence (DNA): TGCGCCAGCAGCCAAGAAATTGGGGGCAGAACCTACGAGCAGTACTTC. Translated: CASSQEIGGRTYEQYF.

CDR3 nucleotide sequence: TGTGCCAGCAGCTTAGGGCCTAGCTCCTACAATGAGCAGTTCTTC. Translating gives CASSLGPSSYNEQFF. The J gene is TRBJ2-1, the V gene TRBV11-3; D is ambiguous. This CDR3 comprises 15 residues. With 1 base removed from V and 0 bases from J, the gap between germline ends came to 7 bases. Germline CDR1 and CDR2: SGHNT and YENEEA.

This clone was recorded once. The rearrangement uses TRBV9 and TRBJ2-7; 7 bases match TRBD2. The germline gives CDR1 SGDLS, CDR2 YYNGEE. The CDR3 length is 14 residues. Trimming at V came to 0 bases and at J to 3 bases, leaving 3 bases not matched to a gene. The CDR3 region is CASSVEGRGYEQYF. The CDR3, as DNA: TGTGCCAGCAGCGTAGAAGGGAGGGGCTACGAGCAGTACTTC.